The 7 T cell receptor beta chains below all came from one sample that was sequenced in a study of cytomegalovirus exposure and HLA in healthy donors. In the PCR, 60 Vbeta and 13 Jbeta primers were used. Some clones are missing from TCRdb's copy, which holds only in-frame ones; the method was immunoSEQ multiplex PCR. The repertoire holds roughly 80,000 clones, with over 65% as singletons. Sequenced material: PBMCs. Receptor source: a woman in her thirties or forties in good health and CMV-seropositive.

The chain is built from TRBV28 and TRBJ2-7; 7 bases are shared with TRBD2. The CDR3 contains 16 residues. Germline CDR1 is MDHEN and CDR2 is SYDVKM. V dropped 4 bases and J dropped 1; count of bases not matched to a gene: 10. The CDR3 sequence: CASSYSWGGRSYEQYF. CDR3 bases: TGTGCCAGCAGTTACTCCTGGGGGGGAAGATCCTACGAGCAGTACTTC.

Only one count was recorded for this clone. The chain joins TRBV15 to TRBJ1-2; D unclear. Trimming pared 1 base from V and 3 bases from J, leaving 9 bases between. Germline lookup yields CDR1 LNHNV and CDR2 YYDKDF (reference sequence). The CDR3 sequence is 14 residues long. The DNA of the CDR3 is TGTGCCACCAGCAGAGGAGGTTCGGACTATGGCTACACCTTC. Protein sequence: CATSRGGSDYGYTF.

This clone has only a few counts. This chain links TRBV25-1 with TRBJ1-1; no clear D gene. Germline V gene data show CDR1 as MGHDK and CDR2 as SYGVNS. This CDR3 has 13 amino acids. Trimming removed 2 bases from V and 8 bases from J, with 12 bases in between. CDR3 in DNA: TGTGCCAGCAGTGAACCACAGACATTGGAAGCTTTCTTT. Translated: CASSEPQTLEAFF.

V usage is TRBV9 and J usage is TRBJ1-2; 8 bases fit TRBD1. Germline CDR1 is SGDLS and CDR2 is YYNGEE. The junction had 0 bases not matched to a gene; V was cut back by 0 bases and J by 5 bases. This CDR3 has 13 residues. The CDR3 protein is CASSVGTGYGYTF. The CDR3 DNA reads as TGTGCCAGCAGCGTAGGGACAGGGTATGGCTACACCTTC.

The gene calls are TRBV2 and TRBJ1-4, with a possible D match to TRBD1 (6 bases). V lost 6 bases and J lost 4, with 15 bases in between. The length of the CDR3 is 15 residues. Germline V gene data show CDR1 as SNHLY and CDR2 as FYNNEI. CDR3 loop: CASRISQGSNEKLFF. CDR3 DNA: TGTGCCAGCAGGATATCTCAGGGGAGTAATGAAAAACTGTTTTTT.

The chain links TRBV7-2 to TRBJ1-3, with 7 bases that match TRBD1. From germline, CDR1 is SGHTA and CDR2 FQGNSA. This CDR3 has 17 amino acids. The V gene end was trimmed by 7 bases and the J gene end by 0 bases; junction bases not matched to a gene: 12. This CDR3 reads CASTDPQGDFSGNTIYF. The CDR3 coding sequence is TGTGCCAGCACCGACCCCCAGGGGGACTTCTCTGGAAACACCATATATTTT.

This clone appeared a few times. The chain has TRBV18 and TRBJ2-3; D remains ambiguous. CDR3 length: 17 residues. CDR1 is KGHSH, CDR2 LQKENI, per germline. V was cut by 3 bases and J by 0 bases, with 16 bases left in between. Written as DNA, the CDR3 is TGTGCCAGCTCACCCGATGGAGCCGCTCCTAGCACAGATACGCAGTATTTT. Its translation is CASSPDGAAPSTDTQYF.